This T cell receptor (beta chain) was recovered during a study of cytomegalovirus exposure and HLA in healthy donors (dated by TCRdb to about 2017). In terms of the full investigation: In an earlier analysis of approximately 500 of the donors, approximately 300 Gb of sequence data and 95 million to 130 million unique TCR beta sequences from 150 million to 200 million T cells were reported. An early release that covered fewer than 800 HLA-typed donors contained around 330 gigabases of sequencing data and approximately 85 million unique TCR sequences. Among the roughly 400 genotyped donors, more than 70% belonged to the genetic ancestry cluster associated with self-reported Caucasian donors. The study aimed to test whether signatures of past pathogen exposure could be identified by cataloging public T cell receptors. Using immunosequencing, the study profiled T cell repertoires from 500 to 800 subjects and related those repertoires to cytomegalovirus serostatus. A separate validation cohort of roughly 120 different subjects was used in addition to the roughly 670-subject first cohort. High-throughput TCR immunosequencing, statistical association of individual TCRs with disease status, and machine learning were combined to predict cytomegalovirus infection status. In a later analysis, previously published TCR beta repertoires from hundreds of donors were re-analyzed and high-resolution HLA genotyping was added so that TCR occurrence patterns could be studied. Rather than drawing on any new phenotypic data, the later analysis identified candidate immune exposures from TCR beta sequences and the way those sequences occurred across donors. An earlier analysis of more than 450 of the donors used high-throughput TCR beta sequencing to judge whether each TCR beta V gene segment behaved as functional or pseudogenic. Alongside the repertoire data, information on donor age, sex, ethnicity and CMV serostatus was compiled. A later genetic analysis used genome-wide SNP genotypes for 398 of the 666 donors, treating that subset as a discovery cohort. Every repertoire in the discovery cohort had been generated on one and the same sequencing platform. Both class I and class II loci were covered by HLA typing, at four-digit resolution. Typing coverage varied by locus: about 629-640 donors for A, B, C, DRB1 and DQB1; approximately 500 for DQA1; some 610 for DPA1; 400 to 480 for DPB1. Because of strong linkage in the cohort, a few DR-DQ haplotypes were treated as single units for association and clustering. Among 398 genotyped donors of the cohort, an average of approximately 240,000 unique TCR beta nucleotide sequences were sequenced per donor, roughly 20% of them non-productive.

Here is what the overall study found, with its caveats: In vitro tests confirmed that a few of the cytomegalovirus-associated TCR beta chains recognize cytomegalovirus antigens. A further reported finding was that TCR beta sequences accurately predicted the HLA-A and HLA-B alleles for most subjects in the first cohort. A later analysis found that TCR association rates varied across HLA loci, with DRB1 alleles showing the most associated TCRs and HLA-C alleles the fewest. The study gave a list of 150 to 200 TCR beta chains associated with cytomegalovirus. The authors suggested that the approach could potentially be extended to other disease states and immunological phenotypes. Compared with the approximately 710-donor mean, donors in an Asian-associated ancestry cluster had fewer N-insertions in productive TCRs, according to a later genetic analysis. Strong co-occurrence of HLA alleles, especially DR and DQ, made assigning TCR associations to individual alleles difficult. This cohort had only TCR beta chains sequenced, and the lack of alpha or paired-chain data limited which features could be detected. Most TCR sequences were observed very rarely across donors, whereas some public TCRs were present in many individuals. Cytomegalovirus status was reported to be diagnosed by the classifier with high specificity and sensitivity in both the original and validation cohorts. For the cohort, immune exposure information was limited to CMV serostatus. The earlier analysis of about 600 of the donors excluded approximately 15 rarely observed V segments, including chromosome 9 orphons, because counts were too low. Roughly uniform sequencing depth across donors was assumed in presence/absence analyses, although this assumption may not hold. Linkage disequilibrium might explain the correlated functional status among segregating V segments, but an unknown experimental factor could not be ruled out. Because HLA typing was unavailable for some donors at each locus, only the typed subset was used in association tests. Most CMV-associated TCR beta chains appeared to be HLA-restricted in a later analysis, and the HLA associations seemed to be driven largely by CMV exposure. In a later analysis, HLA-associated TCR beta chains showed more clonal expansion and lower generation probabilities than non-associated chains that were equally common. A group of highly shared sequence variants was considered likely to be a technical artifact of the sequencing pipeline. A later analysis reported that several top co-occurrence clusters appeared linked to parvovirus B19, influenza, CMV and Epstein-Barr virus. In a later analysis, some 17,000 TCR beta sequences were associated with specific HLA alleles at a false discovery rate of 0.05. In an earlier analysis of more than 500 of the donors, most TCR beta V segments appeared in productive rearrangements about 90% or about 30% of the time, broadly matching IMGT annotations. V-gene and J-gene trimming of TCR beta chains was associated with a missense DCLRE1C variant in a later genetic analysis, and the association was replicated in an independent cohort.

About this clone itself: Its antigen remains unidentified. It has no much larger one-base neighbor in the sample; base qualities were not kept.

The cohort consisted of more than 650 healthy bone marrow donors. At the time of sampling, every cohort member was nominally healthy, though immune exposures that went unrecorded were likely present. The donor tested CMV seronegative, placing the donor among the roughly 340 seronegative members of the cohort. A peripheral blood sample was collected from each donor, and TCR beta sequencing was performed on peripheral blood mononuclear cells. Genomic DNA extraction from the blood cell samples was performed with the Qiagen DNeasy Blood Extraction Kit. Library prep was done by the immunoSEQ multiplex PCR assay. For the multiplex PCR, a mixture combining 60 forward primers for TCR Vbeta segments and 13 reverse primers for TCR Jbeta segments was used. Amplification of the CDR3 region of rearranged TCR beta genes was performed with a multiplex PCR assay on genomic DNA. The Illumina HiSeq System was used to sequence the amplified TCR beta libraries as 87-base-pair reads. Processing in the source paper ran as follows. A later analysis counted tens of millions of unique TCR beta chains across the 650 to 700 repertoires, and roughly 10 million of these chains were shared by at least two donors. A nearest-neighbor algorithm error-corrected the raw reads and collapsed the reads into unique sequences, merging closely related sequences to remove PCR and sequencing errors. To assign V, D and J gene segments, CDR3 sequences were aligned to IMGT reference sequences. For a sequence to be retained, at least a six-nucleotide match to both a V gene segment and a J gene segment was required. A rearrangement was called productive if the CDR3 had no stop codons and remained in frame with V and J, and every other rearrangement was called non-productive. CDR3 was defined by IMGT convention, running from the second conserved V-encoded cysteine to the conserved J-encoded phenylalanine. The earlier analysis of approximately 590 of the donors excluded any sequence lacking an unambiguous match to a single V gene segment. In an earlier analysis of more than 500 of the donors, a V segment was called functional when productive rearrangements were above 56.7%, and segregating when the standard deviation between donors exceeded 5%. To diagnose cytomegalovirus status from the catalog of TCR beta chain sequences, a statistical classification framework was built. In a later analysis, V and J genes were assigned by comparing TCR nucleotide sequences against IMGT/GENE-DB human TR gene sequences. The TCRdist pipeline was used in a later analysis to assign CDR3 sequences and most-parsimonious VDJ recombination scenarios. In a later analysis, each TCR beta chain was defined by its CDR3 amino acid sequence together with its V-gene family, and reads without a unique V-gene family were excluded. To address suspected cross-contamination and a sequencing artifact, a later analysis removed around 590 highly shared, low-generation-probability nucleotide sequences. In a later analysis, a clonal expansion index was calculated for each public chain from normalized within-repertoire ranks of inferred template counts. In a later analysis, generation probabilities were computed with a VDJ recombination model fitted to out-of-frame rearrangements, and the resulting probabilities were checked against IGoR. In a later analysis, TCR-TCR, TCR-HLA and TCR-CMV co-occurrence was scored with hypergeometric tests, and a repertoire-size bias correction was applied to TCR pairs. To estimate false discovery rates, a later analysis permuted the HLA or CMV assignments 20 times. A later analysis grouped co-occurring TCRs with DBSCAN, adding TCRdist sequence similarity when clustering within HLA-allele-positive subsets. For co-occurrence clustering, repertoires with fewer than 30,000 or more than 120,000 public chains were excluded, along with 4 to 6 repertoires with anomalous nucleotide sharing. The immuneACCESS repertoire file appears here via TCRdb, limited to in-frame rearrangements. These files lack a portion of the clones; in checked studies, under half of the deficit traces to unresolved V genes, and the cause of the others is not known. The DNA gave D and trimming, while V, J and clone size come from that table. The sample table shows some 190,000 clones, and around three quarters are seen once. About 1.9% of the sample goes to the ten largest clones.

Sample: PBMCs. This clonotype originated in a woman aged 25 to 39 in good health and CMV-seronegative.

This receptor carries the CDR3 CASSARQGTDTQYF. The sequence in DNA is TGTGCCAGCAGTGCGAGACAGGGCACAGATACGCAGTATTTT. In this chain, TRBV2 is recombined with TRBJ2-3; 6 matching bases give a weak D call of TRBD1. V and J are truncated by 4 bases and 1 base respectively, leaving an intervening sequence of 9 bases. The germline V gene encodes CDR1 SNHLY and CDR2 FYNNEI. Reading from cysteine to phenylalanine, the CDR3 counts 14 amino acids. Only CDR3 DNA remains: 42 bases, in frame from the first base.